This entry lists 20 T cell receptor beta chains sequenced from one sample in a study of control samples from healthy donors and cancer patients. This table comes from immunoSEQ multiplex PCR, and its TCRdb copy is limited to in-frame clones, with some not included. The sample has roughly 70,000 clones, approximately 84% seen once. The sequenced sample was blood. These receptor sequences come from a man between 50 and 59 years old in good health.

This rearrangement joins TRBV6-2 or TRBV6-3 to TRBJ1-2, with D perhaps matching TRBD1 (6 bases). The CDR3 consists of 15 residues. Germline-derived CDR1 and CDR2 are MNHEY and SVGEGT. Deletions cut 2 bases from V and 5 bases from J, with 15 bases between. Written as DNA, the CDR3 is TGTGCCAGCAGTTACATAGGGACACCGCTTTATGGCTACACCTTC. Its protein is CASSYIGTPLYGYTF.

The rearrangement links TRBV7-7 to TRBJ2-5, with D tentatively TRBD2 (6 bases). Trimming took 5 bases from V and 2 from J, leaving 18 bases between them. This CDR3 is built from 16 residues. Germline CDR1 is SSHAT and CDR2 is FNYEAQ (reference sequence). The DNA for the CDR3 is TGTGCCAGCAGCCCACTCCCGGGACTTACACAAGAGACCCAGTACTTC. It codes for CASSPLPGLTQETQYF.

The chain joins TRBV5-1 to TRBJ1-1, with D unclear. V gave up 4 bases and J gave up 4 bases, with 11 bases separating them. CDR1 and CDR2 from the germline V gene are SGHRS and YFSETQ. CDR3 length equals 13 residues. DNA for the CDR3: TGCGCCAGCAGCGTGGGGAGCTCCACTGAAGCTTTCTTT. This gives the protein CASSVGSSTEAFF. Full variable domain (outside the CDR3, taken from reference TRBV5-1 and TRBJ1-1): KAGVTQTPRYLIKTRGQQVTLSCSPISGHRSVSWYQQTPGQGLQFLFEYFSETQRNKGNFPGRFSGRQFSNSRSEMNVSTLELGDSALYLCASSVGSSTEAFFGQGTRLTVV.

The chain carries TRBV5-1 and TRBJ2-7; D may match TRBD1 or TRBD2 (5 bases each). The V end was cut by 2 bases, the J end by 6 bases, with 24 bases between. This CDR3 comprises 17 residues. Germline lookup yields CDR1 SGHRS and CDR2 YFSETQ. As DNA, the CDR3 is TGCGCCAGCAGCTTACCCTCCGGGGCTAAGGGATGGTCCGAGCAGTACTTC. Protein sequence: CASSLPSGAKGWSEQYF.

J is TRBJ1-6 and V is TRBV12-5; D is perhaps TRBD1 (6 bases). The length of the CDR3 is 14 residues. CDR1 is LGHNT, CDR2 FRNRAP, per germline. V was clipped by 3 bases and J by 10 bases, with 13 bases between them. The CDR3 DNA is TGTGCTAGTGGTTTAGAAACAGGGCGATCACCCCTCCACTTT. The encoded protein is CASGLETGRSPLHF.

The CDR3 loop reads CASSFLTGTQSYGYTF. CDR3 nucleotides: TGTGCCAGCAGCTTTTTAACAGGGACCCAGAGCTATGGCTACACCTTC. The chain recombines TRBV7-9 with TRBJ1-2; D might be TRBD1 (6 bases). The CDR3 consists of 16 residues. The V gene's germline CDR1 is SEHNR and CDR2 FQNEAQ (reference sequence). With 3 bases removed from V and 4 bases from J, the gap between germline ends came to 18 bases. The variable domain in full, with the rest retrieved from reference TRBV7-9 and TRBJ1-2, is DTGVSQNPRHKITKRGQNVTFRCDPISEHNRLYWYRQTLGQGPEFLTYFQNEAQLEKSRLLSDRFSAERPKGSFSTLEIQRTEQGDSAMYLCASSFLTGTQSYGYTFGSGTRLTVV.

The V gene is TRBV19, the J gene TRBJ1-1, with D possibly TRBD1 on 5 matching bases. In germline, CDR1 is LNHDA, CDR2 SQIVND (reference sequence). V gave up 6 bases and J gave up 4 bases, with 15 bases separating them. This CDR3 comprises 14 residues. The CDR3 sequence is CASSVMGGGTEAFF. CDR3 nucleotides: TGTGCCAGTAGCGTGATGGGGGGGGGCACTGAAGCTTTCTTT.

The chain joins TRBV29-1 to TRBJ1-3; 9 bases fit TRBD1. V lost 7 bases to trimming and J lost 7 bases; unmatched junction nucleotides: 8. CDR3 size: 13 residues. Per the germline V gene, CDR1 is SQVTM and CDR2 is ANQGSEA. The CDR3 loop reads CSATGGEINTIYF. The CDR3 DNA follows: TGCAGCGCGACAGGGGGGGAAATTAACACCATATATTTT.

The rearrangement links TRBV20-1 to TRBJ2-7, with 9 bases matching TRBD2. The germline V gene has CDR1 DFQATT and CDR2 SNEGSKA (reference sequence). There are 13 residues in the CDR3. V was clipped by 3 bases and J by 3 bases; unmatched bases: 3. The CDR3 nucleotides read TGCAGTGCTAGTGGACTAGCGTACTACGAGCAGTACTTC. This encodes CSASGLAYYEQYF.

The rearrangement links TRBV2 to TRBJ2-7, with 7 positions matching TRBD1. The CDR3 is 13 amino acids. J gave up 3 bases and V 8 bases, and 7 bases lay outside the gene matches. CDR1 is SNHLY and CDR2 is FYNNEI in the germline V gene. The CDR3 is CASVNRDSYEQYF. CDR3 DNA sequence: TGTGCCAGCGTAAACCGGGACAGCTACGAGCAGTACTTC.

This rearrangement joins TRBV5-1 to TRBJ2-7, with TRBD1 as a possible D gene (6 bases). V gave up 4 bases and J gave up 3 bases, with 14 bases separating them. This CDR3 comprises 14 residues. CDR1 and CDR2 (germline): SGHRS, YFSETQ. The CDR3 region has the DNA TGCGCCAGCAGCCTACAGGGTCTTTTCTACGAGCAGTACTTC. Translation: CASSLQGLFYEQYF.

The gene calls are TRBV6-2 or TRBV6-3 and TRBJ1-1; perhaps TRBD1 as D (5 bases). Trimming removed 6 bases at V and 5 bases at J, with 16 bases between. CDR1 is MNHEY, CDR2 SVGEGT, per germline. The CDR3 is 14 amino acids. The CDR3 region is CASSPAQAWTEAFF. The CDR3 DNA sequence: TGTGCCAGCAGCCCGGCACAGGCGTGGACTGAAGCTTTCTTT.

This sequence joins TRBV18 and TRBJ2-6, with 8 nucleotides matching TRBD1. V lost 4 bases to trimming and J lost 2 bases; unmatched junction nucleotides: 4. This CDR3 has 16 residues. Germline assignment: CDR1 KGHSH and CDR2 LQKENI. CDR3 sequence reads: CASSRRTGPGANVLTF. DNA of the CDR3: TGTGCCAGCTCACGCAGGACAGGGCCTGGGGCCAACGTCCTGACTTTC. Looking up the rest from reference TRBV18 and TRBJ2-6 gives the full variable domain: NAGVMQNPRHLVRRRGQEARLRCSPMKGHSHVYWYRQLPEEGLKFMVYLQKENIIDESGMPKERFSAEFPKEGPSILRIQQVVRGDSAAYFCASSRRTGPGANVLTFGAGSRLTVL.

The chain employs TRBV5-4 and TRBJ2-5, with 8 bases lining up with TRBD1. The CDR3 sequence is 15 residues long. The junction had 12 bases not matched to a gene; V was cut back by 5 bases and J by 6 bases. Germline V CDR1 and CDR2: SGHNT, YYREEE (reference sequence). CDR3 bases: TGTGCCAGCAGTTTCGACAGGGGATTTGCAAAGACCCAGTACTTC. It encodes CASSFDRGFAKTQYF.

This chain links TRBV11-2 with TRBJ2-2, with no clear D. The CDR3 totals 15 residues. V lost 1 base, J lost 5 bases, and 11 bases lay in between. Germline values: CDR1 SGHAT, CDR2 FQNNGV. The CDR3 DNA follows: TGTGCCAGCAGCTTAGTGCGGCGGCGAACCGGGGAGCTGTTTTTT. Its translation: CASSLVRRRTGELFF. Supplemented by reference TRBV11-2 and TRBJ2-2, the full variable domain reads EAGVAQSPRYKIIEKRQSVAFWCNPISGHATLYWYQQILGQGPKLLIQFQNNGVVDDSQLPKDRFSAERLKGVDSTLKIQPAKLEDSAVYLCASSLVRRRTGELFFGEGSRLTVL.

The V call is TRBV6-5, the J call TRBJ2-7; D is undetermined. The length of the CDR3 is 12 residues. V was clipped by 6 bases and J by 4 bases, with 10 bases between them. Per the germline V gene, CDR1 is MNHEY and CDR2 is SVGAGI. The CDR3 loop is CASSPDGYEQYF. The CDR3 DNA reads as TGTGCCAGCAGCCCGGACGGATACGAGCAGTACTTC.

The chain joins TRBV5-6 to TRBJ2-7, with 11 bases fitting TRBD1. The CDR3 contains 15 residues. The V gene end was trimmed by 2 bases and the J gene end by 1 base; junction bases not matched to a gene: 2. CDR1 is SGHDT and CDR2 is YYEEEE in the germline V gene. CDR3 in DNA: TGTGCCAGCAGCTTAGGACAGGGGGCTTCCTACGAGCAGTACTTC. Amino acids: CASSLGQGASYEQYF.

This clone was picked up one time. The CDR3 DNA reads as TGTGCTAGTGGTTTGGCGGGACAGTACACTGAAGCTTTCTTT. It translates to CASGLAGQYTEAFF. The chain is built from TRBV12-5 and TRBJ1-1, with 7 bases that match TRBD1. Trimming removed 1 base from V and 3 bases from J; junction bases left unmatched: 2. Germline V lookup: CDR1 LGHNT, CDR2 FRNRAP. The CDR3 spans 14 residues.

The chain uses TRBV5-5 and TRBJ1-2; D remains unclear. CDR1 and CDR2 (germline): SGHKS, YYEKEE (reference sequence). This CDR3 comprises 18 residues. V lost 3 bases to trimming and J lost 0 bases, with 21 bases between them. The DNA for the CDR3 is TGTGCCAGCAGCTCGGTCCCTAGGAAAACAAAGGCTAACTATGGCTACACCTTC. This translates into CASSSVPRKTKANYGYTF.

The J gene is TRBJ2-7, the V gene TRBV7-2; 12 bases match TRBD2. This CDR3 has 16 residues. Germline values: CDR1 SGHTA, CDR2 FQGNSA. J lost 5 bases, V lost 5 bases, and 10 bases had no gene match. CDR3 in amino acids: CASSRPLAGGSHEQYF. Here the CDR3 DNA reads TGTGCCAGCAGCCGGCCCCTAGCGGGGGGGTCCCACGAGCAGTACTTC.